The 30 T cell receptor beta chains given below trace back to one sample, sequenced in a study of cytomegalovirus exposure and HLA in healthy donors. A multiplex PCR was run with 60 Vbeta primers and 13 Jbeta primers. TCRdb keeps only in-frame clones here, not all; method: immunoSEQ multiplex PCR. This table has some 110,000 clones, almost 70% appearing once. Sequencing was performed on PBMCs. All receptors derive from a man younger than 40 in good health and CMV-seropositive.

The V gene is TRBV4-1, the J gene TRBJ1-3; no definite D call. The CDR3 has 17 amino acids. V lost 4 bases to trimming and J lost 0 bases, with 16 bases between them. Germline V lookup: CDR1 MGHRA, CDR2 YSYEKL. CDR3 sequence reads: CASSPEPAGSSGNTIYF. DNA for the CDR3: TGCGCCAGCAGCCCAGAACCTGCAGGTAGCTCTGGAAACACCATATATTTT.

The chain uses TRBV6-5 and TRBJ1-4; D uncertain. Germline assignment: CDR1 MNHEY and CDR2 SVGAGI. V shed 0 bases and J shed 7 bases, with 9 bases lying between them. The CDR3 sequence is 14 residues long. The CDR3, as DNA: TGTGCCAGCAGTTACTCGAGGGCAGTTGAAAAACTGTTTTTT. This sequence encodes CASSYSRAVEKLFF.

V gene TRBV21-1 combines with J gene TRBJ2-7; TRBD1, the D gene given by the table, was not confirmed from the DNA. TRBV21-1 is termed a pseudogene. The CDR3 has 12 amino acids. Here the CDR3 reads CASSKGHMGQYV. The CDR3 DNA reads as TGTGCCAGCAGTAAGGGACATATGGGGCAGTACGTC.

The rearrangement joins TRBV27 to TRBJ2-1; 8 bases align to TRBD2. The CDR3 totals 16 residues. After removal of 4 bases from V and 7 bases from J, the junction contained 12 bases not matched to a gene. Germline V gene lookup returns CDR1 MNHEY and CDR2 SMNVEV (reference sequence). This CDR3 is CASSSAGTGGKNEQFF. CDR3 bases: TGTGCCAGCAGTTCCGCCGGGACGGGAGGGAAGAATGAGCAGTTCTTC.

The count of this clone is one. The chain uses TRBV29-1 and TRBJ2-1; 7 bases agree with TRBD1. The germline V gene encodes CDR1 SQVTM and CDR2 ANQGSEA. J lost 3 bases, V lost 4 bases, and 9 bases had no gene match. The CDR3 consists of 15 residues. The DNA for the CDR3 is TGCAGCGTTGGGTCAGGGACAGTGGGCTACAATGAGCAGTTCTTC. This encodes CSVGSGTVGYNEQFF.

This clone was observed a handful of times. The chain uses TRBV11-1 and TRBJ2-7, with D maybe TRBD1 (5 bases). The CDR3 runs 17 residues. Germline V gene data show CDR1 as SGHAT and CDR2 as FQDESV (reference sequence). V was clipped by 5 bases and J by 1 base, with 21 bases between them. The CDR3 region is CASSLKAVGAKSYEQYV. The DNA for the CDR3 is TGTGCCAGCAGCCTCAAGGCAGTAGGGGCGAAATCCTACGAGCAGTACGTC.

The J gene is TRBJ1-2, the V gene TRBV29-1; 8 bases fit TRBD1. V was clipped by 2 bases and J by 3 bases; unmatched bases: 8. The germline CDR1 and CDR2 sequences are SQVTM and ANQGSEA. The CDR3 spans 15 residues. CDR3 DNA sequence: TGCAGCGTTGAACGGACAGGGTCAGAGGACTATGGCTACACCTTC. It encodes CSVERTGSEDYGYTF.

The chain combines TRBV7-8 with TRBJ2-7; TRBD2 matches at 14 bases. V was clipped by 1 base and J by 2 bases; unmatched bases: 7. The length of the CDR3 is 18 residues. The V gene's germline CDR1 is SGHVS and CDR2 FQNEAQ. CDR3 residues: CASSLETSGGANTYEQYF. The CDR3 region has the DNA TGTGCCAGCAGCTTAGAGACTAGCGGGGGGGCAAACACCTACGAGCAGTACTTC. Drawing the rest from reference TRBV7-8 and TRBJ2-7, the complete variable domain is GAGVSQSPRYKVAKRGQDVALRCDPISGHVSLFWYQQALGQGPEFLTYFQNEAQLDKSGLPSDRFFAERPEGSVSTLKIQRTQQEDSAVYLCASSLETSGGANTYEQYFGPGTRLTVT.

V gene TRBV15 combines with J gene TRBJ1-6; 9 bases are a match to TRBD1. V lost 6 bases, J lost 8 bases, and 8 bases stayed unmatched. The CDR3 spans 15 residues. Germline CDR1 LNHNV, CDR2 YYDKDF (reference sequence). The CDR3 loop is CATRMDRGDDSPLHF. The CDR3 DNA reads TGTGCCACCAGGATGGACAGGGGTGACGATTCACCCCTCCACTTT.

The chain uses TRBV28 and TRBJ1-1; TRBD1 agrees at 9 bases. Trimming removed 7 bases from V and 7 bases from J; junction bases left unmatched: 10. There are 14 residues in the CDR3. Germline V gives CDR1 MDHEN, CDR2 SYDVKM. This chain's CDR3 is CASNPPGQGNEAFF. CDR3 nucleotides: TGTGCCAGCAACCCCCCGGGACAGGGAAATGAAGCTTTCTTT. The full variable domain, its missing parts supplied by reference TRBV28 and TRBJ1-1, is DVKVTQSSRYLVKRTGEKVFLECVQDMDHENMFWYRQDPGLGLRLIYFSYDVKMKEKGDIPEGYSVSREKKERFSLILESASTNQTSMYLCASNPPGQGNEAFFGQGTRLTVV.

This clone was counted only a few times. The J gene is TRBJ2-5, the V gene TRBV2; D call uncertain. V lost 6 bases, J lost 2 bases, and 10 bases lay in between. This CDR3 is 13 amino acids long. From germline, CDR1 is SNHLY and CDR2 FYNNEI. CDR3: CASSPHRQETQYF. The CDR3 DNA reads TGTGCCAGCAGCCCCCATAGACAAGAGACCCAGTACTTC.

This clone was picked up a small number of times. The V call is TRBV19, the J call TRBJ2-2; tentative D call: TRBD2 (6 bases). In germline, CDR1 is LNHDA, CDR2 SQIVND (reference sequence). CDR3 length: 13 amino acids. V lost 4 bases to trimming and J lost 8 bases, with 11 bases between them. The CDR3 sequence: CASSTHGGGELFF. The CDR3 coding sequence is TGTGCCAGTAGTACCCACGGGGGAGGGGAGCTGTTTTTT.

The rearrangement uses TRBV9 and TRBJ1-3; D unclear. This CDR3 region has 18 residues. Germline lookup yields CDR1 SGDLS and CDR2 YYNGEE. Trimming left V 0 bases short and J 2 bases short, with 18 bases between. The CDR3 DNA reads TGTGCCAGCAGCGTAGCCCCTGTGAGGCAACGGGCTGGAAACACCATATATTTT. Its translation is CASSVAPVRQRAGNTIYF.

The chain employs TRBV7-2 and TRBJ2-3; TRBD2 agrees at 12 bases. Germline CDR1 is SGHTA and CDR2 is FQGNSA. The CDR3 loop spans 15 amino acids. V lost 5 bases and J lost 4; bases outside the gene matches: 4. Here the CDR3 reads CASSLRLAGADTQYF. The CDR3 DNA follows: TGTGCCAGCAGCCTCCGACTAGCGGGAGCAGATACGCAGTATTTT. Combining the CDR3 with reference TRBV7-2 and TRBJ2-3 gives the whole variable domain GAGVSQSPSNKVTEKGKDVELRCDPISGHTALYWYRQSLGQGLEFLIYFQGNSAPDKSGLPSDRFSAERTGGSVSTLTIQRTQQEDSAVYLCASSLRLAGADTQYFGPGTRLTVL.

This clone was counted between two and nine times. The chain employs TRBV30 and TRBJ1-2; D unresolved. This CDR3 is built from 13 residues. Per the germline V gene, CDR1 is GTSNPN and CDR2 is SVGIG (reference sequence). Between the trimmed V and J ends, which lost 8 bases and 7 bases, there was a span of 20 bases. CDR3: CARPMGSAGGYTF. CDR3 bases: TGTGCCCGACCTATGGGGTCGGCGGGTGGCTACACCTTC.

This chain connects TRBV6-1 to TRBJ2-1; D possibly corresponds to TRBD2 (6 bases). Germline-derived CDR1 and CDR2 are MNHNS and SASEGT. Trimming cost V 7 bases and J 8 bases, with 9 bases left between them. The CDR3 covers 11 residues. CDR3 bases: TGTGCCAGCACGGGGGTGGATGAGCAGTTCTTC. Encoded protein: CASTGVDEQFF.

The chain carries TRBV7-9 and TRBJ2-7; tentatively, D is TRBD2 (6 bases). The ends were cut back, 3 bases at V and 2 bases at J, with 14 bases in the middle. This CDR3 is built from 15 residues. From germline, CDR1 is SEHNR and CDR2 FQNEAQ (reference sequence). The CDR3 coding sequence is TGTGCCAGCAGCTTCCCGGGAGAGACCCCCTACGAGCAGTACGTC. This translates into CASSFPGETPYEQYV.

The V call is TRBV4-3, the J call TRBJ1-2, with 9 nucleotides matching TRBD1. Germline loops: CDR1 LGHNA, CDR2 YSLEER. The CDR3 runs 17 residues. The V gene end was trimmed by 1 base and the J gene end by 5 bases; junction bases not matched to a gene: 11. Here the CDR3 reads CASSQVEGTGREYGYTF. For the CDR3, the DNA is TGCGCCAGCAGCCAAGTTGAGGGGACAGGGCGGGAATATGGCTACACCTTC.

The chain is built from TRBV28 and TRBJ2-1, with 10 bases aligning to TRBD1. Trimming at V came to 3 bases and at J to 7 bases, leaving 6 bases not matched to a gene. Germline CDR1 is MDHEN and CDR2 is SYDVKM. This CDR3 comprises 15 residues. CDR3 region: CASSFLGTGDNEQFF. The CDR3 nucleotides are TGTGCCAGCAGTTTTCTTGGGACAGGGGATAATGAGCAGTTCTTC.

This clone was detected only once. The rearrangement uses TRBV14 and TRBJ2-1; TRBD2 is a possible D gene (6 bases). With 4 bases removed from V and 12 bases from J, the gap between germline ends came to 13 bases. CDR3 length equals 12 residues. From germline, CDR1 is SGHDN and CDR2 FVKESK. The CDR3 region is CASSPRDSTQFF. The DNA of the CDR3 is TGTGCCAGCAGCCCGCGGGACTCGACGCAGTTCTTC.

This clone was seen more than once but under ten times. Relative to the germline gene, one junction end is altered; a read error may explain this. This rearrangement joins TRBV7-7 to TRBJ2-5; 8 bases map to TRBD1. Germline V lookup: CDR1 SSHAT, CDR2 FNYEAQ (reference sequence). This CDR3 comprises 16 residues. The CDR3 sequence is CASSPGQGFIQETQYF. The CDR3 DNA follows: TGTGCTAGCAGCCCAGGACAGGGTTTCATCCAAGAGACCCAGTACTTC.

This clone was seen a handful of times. The genes are TRBV18 and TRBJ2-7; D remains unclear. The CDR3 is 17 residues long. The germline CDR1 and CDR2 sequences are KGHSH and LQKENI. V lost 1 base to trimming and J lost 3 bases, with 19 bases between them. CDR3 loop: CASSPRSGNADHYEQYV. The DNA of the CDR3 is TGTGCCAGCTCACCACGATCTGGAAATGCCGACCACTACGAGCAGTACGTC.

The chain employs TRBV5-1 and TRBJ2-1, with D unclear. Trimming took off 6 bases at V and 0 bases at J, with 10 bases between the two ends. CDR1 and CDR2 from the germline V gene are SGHRS and YFSETQ. The length of the CDR3 is 14 residues. CDR3 loop: CASTPANSYNEQFF. The CDR3 nucleotides read TGCGCCAGCACCCCAGCGAACTCCTACAATGAGCAGTTCTTC.

The V and J genes are TRBV19 and TRBJ2-2, with TRBD1 matching 8 bases. The CDR3 spans 15 residues. After removal of 4 bases from V and 0 bases from J, the junction contained 1 base not matched to a gene. Germline values: CDR1 LNHDA, CDR2 SQIVND (reference sequence). CDR3 loop: CASSRDRPNTGELFF. In nucleotides, the CDR3 is TGTGCCAGTAGTAGGGACAGGCCGAACACCGGGGAGCTGTTTTTT.

The rearrangement uses TRBV19 and TRBJ2-2; 9 nucleotides align to TRBD2. Trimming removed 5 bases from V and 3 bases from J; junction bases left unmatched: 4. Looked up from germline, CDR1 is LNHDA and CDR2 is SQIVND (reference sequence). CDR3 size: 15 residues. CDR3 in amino acids: CASSGAGGHTGELFF. For the CDR3, the DNA is TGTGCCAGTAGTGGCGCGGGAGGGCACACCGGGGAGCTGTTTTTT. Combining the CDR3 with reference TRBV19 and TRBJ2-2 gives the whole variable domain DGGITQSPKYLFRKEGQNVTLSCEQNLNHDAMYWYRQDPGQGLRLIYYSQIVNDFQKGDIAEGYSVSREKKESFPLTVTSAQKNPTAFYLCASSGAGGHTGELFFGEGSRLTVL.

The chain combines TRBV25-1 with TRBJ1-2; TRBD1 is a possible D gene (5 bases). The germline V gene has CDR1 MGHDK and CDR2 SYGVNS. The CDR3 spans 14 residues. V gave up 7 bases and J gave up 1 base, with 13 bases separating them. The CDR3 loop reads CASTGHVGNYGYTF. CDR3 sequence (DNA): TGTGCCAGCACTGGACACGTCGGTAACTATGGCTACACCTTC.

This chain connects TRBV11-2 to TRBJ2-3; no clear D gene. Deletions cut 7 bases from V and 1 base from J, with 6 bases between. CDR3 length: 12 amino acids. Looked up from germline, CDR1 is SGHAT and CDR2 is FQNNGV. The CDR3 reads CASTSGTDTQYF. The DNA for the CDR3 is TGTGCCAGCACCTCCGGCACAGATACGCAGTATTTT.

The chain employs TRBV18 and TRBJ2-7; 11 bases map to TRBD1. V dropped 3 bases and J dropped 3; count of bases not matched to a gene: 4. The CDR3 runs to 15 residues. Germline CDR1 is KGHSH and CDR2 is LQKENI. The CDR3 DNA reads TGTGCCAGCTCACCCCGGACAGGGGGCGACTACGAGCAGTACTTC. Translation gives CASSPRTGGDYEQYF. Combining the CDR3 with reference TRBV18 and TRBJ2-7 gives the whole variable domain NAGVMQNPRHLVRRRGQEARLRCSPMKGHSHVYWYRQLPEEGLKFMVYLQKENIIDESGMPKERFSAEFPKEGPSILRIQQVVRGDSAAYFCASSPRTGGDYEQYFGPGTRLTVT.

V gene TRBV21-1 combines with J gene TRBJ2-1; the table's D call, TRBD2, was not checked against the DNA. TRBV21-1 has pseudogene status. There are 14 residues in the CDR3. The CDR3 sequence: CASSIITSYNEQFF. In DNA, the CDR3 is TGTGCCAGCAGCATTATAACTTCCTACAATGAGCAGTTCTTC.

The rearrangement joins TRBV11-2 to TRBJ2-3; weak D call: TRBD2 (5 bases). The CDR3 loop spans 15 amino acids. V lost 0 bases, J lost 2 bases, and 9 bases lay in between. CDR1 is SGHAT, CDR2 FQNNGV, per germline. CDR3 DNA: TGTGCCAGCAGCTTAGATGGACTGTCCACAGATACGCAGTATTTT. Translated, it gives CASSLDGLSTDTQYF.